These 29 T cell receptor beta chains originate from one sample sequenced in a study of OX40 agonist ivuxolimab in advanced cancers. Clones were read by immunoSEQ multiplex PCR, and TCRdb kept only the in-frame ones, dropping some. Of roughly 28,000 clones detected, about 79% appear once; the ten largest clones hold about 15%. The sample here was CD4+ or CD8+ T cells sorted from blood, taken in a trial of the OX40 agonist ivuxolimab. These receptor sequences come from an adult with an advanced solid tumor such as melanoma, head and neck, liver or kidney cancer.

J is TRBJ2-1 and V is TRBV7-3; TRBD2 aligns across 7 bases. The junction had 3 bases not matched to a gene; V was cut back by 1 base and J by 9 bases. CDR1 and CDR2 from the germline V gene are SGHTA and FQGTGA. There are 13 residues in the CDR3. The CDR3 protein is CASSLRASGEQFF. CDR3 DNA: TGTGCCAGCAGCTTAAGGGCTAGCGGTGAGCAGTTCTTC.

V gene TRBV5-4 combines with J gene TRBJ1-1, with TRBD1 matching 10 bases. V trimming: 1 base; J trimming: 4 bases; junction bases outside the gene matches: 7. The V gene's germline CDR1 is SGHNT and CDR2 YYREEE (reference sequence). This CDR3 spans 16 amino acids. The CDR3 sequence is CASSLPQRTGGTEAFF. The DNA for the CDR3 is TGTGCCAGCAGCTTGCCACAGAGGACAGGGGGCACTGAAGCTTTCTTT.

Only one count was recorded for this clone. The chain has TRBV25-1 and TRBJ1-2; 9 positions agree with TRBD1. This CDR3 region has 16 residues. Germline assignment: CDR1 MGHDK and CDR2 SYGVNS. V was clipped by 6 bases and J by 3 bases; unmatched bases: 11. The CDR3 bases are TGTGCCAGCAGCGAAGCCGGACAGGGGCGCTACTATGGCTACACCTTC. Translation gives CASSEAGQGRYYGYTF.

The chain has TRBV4-1 and TRBJ1-1, with D perhaps matching TRBD1 (6 bases). CDR3 length equals 16 residues. The germline V gene encodes CDR1 MGHRA and CDR2 YSYEKL. V was cut by 0 bases and J by 2 bases, with 13 bases left in between. The CDR3 DNA follows: TGCGCCAGCAGCCAAGAATCGGGGGCATCTAACACTGAAGCTTTCTTT. Translated, it gives CASSQESGASNTEAFF.

The CDR3 sequence is CASSTQGGSNSPLHF. The CDR3 nucleotides are TGTGCCAGCAGCACACAGGGAGGTAGCAATTCACCCCTCCACTTT. The rearrangement links TRBV9 to TRBJ1-6, with D tentatively TRBD1 (6 bases). The CDR3 totals 15 residues. Germline V gives CDR1 SGDLS, CDR2 YYNGEE. Trimming shortened V by 4 bases and J by 7 bases, and 15 bases separated the two germline ends.

The chain uses TRBV19 and TRBJ1-5; D gene unclear. This CDR3 region has 15 residues. Between the trimmed V and J ends, which lost 3 bases and 0 bases, there was a span of 9 bases. CDR1 LNHDA and CDR2 SQIVND come from the germline V gene (reference sequence). The CDR3 DNA sequence: TGTGCCAGTAGTATCAGGCAATATAGCAATCAGCCCCAGCATTTT. Translating gives CASSIRQYSNQPQHF.

The chain uses TRBV5-1 and TRBJ1-2; a weak D match, TRBD1 (6 bases). This CDR3 is 14 amino acids long. V shed 0 bases and J shed 6 bases, with 12 bases lying between them. CDR1 and CDR2 from the germline V gene are SGHRS and YFSETQ. The DNA of the CDR3 is TGCGCCAGCAGCTTGGCTAGGGGGGCAGATGGCTACACCTTC. Amino acids: CASSLARGADGYTF.

The V and J genes are TRBV7-9 and TRBJ1-2; D perhaps matches TRBD1 (6 bases). This CDR3 is built from 14 residues. CDR1 SEHNR and CDR2 FQNEAQ come from the germline V gene (reference sequence). V was clipped by 4 bases and J by 3 bases, with 12 bases between them. Here the CDR3 DNA reads TGTGCCAGCAGCTCATACAGGGTAGACTATGGCTACACCTTC. As protein: CASSSYRVDYGYTF.

The rearrangement joins TRBV28 to TRBJ2-7, with 7 bases identical to TRBD1. With 5 bases clipped from V and 0 bases from J, the junction kept 7 bases outside the gene matches. The length of the CDR3 is 15 residues. Germline CDR1 is MDHEN and CDR2 is SYDVKM. The CDR3 protein is CASSKPGTASYEQYF. Here the CDR3 DNA reads TGTGCCAGCAGTAAACCCGGGACAGCCTCCTACGAGCAGTACTTC.

The chain links TRBV11-2 to TRBJ2-7, with TRBD2 matching 7 bases. The length of the CDR3 is 12 residues. The V and J ends lost 6 bases and 3 bases, in that order; junction bases with no gene match: 2. The germline gives CDR1 SGHAT, CDR2 FQNNGV. CDR3 amino acids: CASRWGGYEQYF. DNA of the CDR3: TGTGCCAGCAGATGGGGGGGCTACGAGCAGTACTTC.

The chain employs TRBV6-5 and TRBJ1-1; unclear D gene. V dropped 6 bases and J dropped 1 base, with 15 bases sitting between them. Germline V gene data show CDR1 as MNHEY and CDR2 as SVGAGI. The CDR3 loop spans 15 amino acids. The CDR3 coding sequence is TGTGCCAGCAGAACCATGACAAGCTCGAACACTGAAGCTTTCTTT. Translated, it gives CASRTMTSSNTEAFF.

V and J are TRBV10-3 and TRBJ2-2; 7 bases align to TRBD1. The CDR3 length is 15 residues. V dropped 4 bases and J dropped 3; count of bases not matched to a gene: 5. Germline assignment: CDR1 ENHRY and CDR2 SYGVKD. CDR3 region: CAISGGQGDTGELFF. CDR3 DNA: TGTGCCATCAGTGGAGGTCAGGGGGACACCGGGGAGCTGTTTTTT.

This chain links TRBV4-1 with TRBJ1-3, with D perhaps TRBD1 (6 bases). CDR3 size: 17 residues. Trimming took 4 bases from V and 7 from J, leaving 23 bases between them. The germline gives CDR1 MGHRA, CDR2 YSYEKL. The CDR3 DNA follows: TGCGCCAGCAGCCTGATGCCGGGGACATACTCTGAGAACACCATATATTTT. The encoded protein is CASSLMPGTYSENTIYF.

V is TRBV6-1 and J is TRBJ2-7; TRBD2 agrees at 11 bases. V gave up 4 bases and J gave up 5 bases; unmatched junction bases: 7. The CDR3 is made up of 15 amino acids. Looked up from germline, CDR1 is MNHNS and CDR2 is SASEGT. The CDR3 DNA follows: TGTGCCAGCAGTGGAGCTAGCGGGGGGTACGACGAGCAGTACTTC. Its translation: CASSGASGGYDEQYF.

The chain carries TRBV6-6 and TRBJ2-1; the match to TRBD2 covers 11 bases. The CDR3 is 15 amino acids. V lost 2 bases and J lost 8; bases outside the gene matches: 5. From germline, CDR1 is MNHNY and CDR2 SVGAGI (reference sequence). Here the CDR3 reads CASSYRLAGRDEQFF. For the CDR3, the DNA is TGTGCCAGCAGTTACAGACTAGCGGGGAGGGATGAGCAGTTCTTC.

The genes are TRBV27 and TRBJ2-2; D uncertain. Germline assignment: CDR1 MNHEY and CDR2 SMNVEV (reference sequence). The CDR3 is 13 residues long. Trimming stripped 0 bases from V and 5 bases from J, with 4 bases between. CDR3 coding DNA: TGTGCCAGCAGTTTATCAATAACCGGGGAGCTGTTTTTT. It translates to CASSLSITGELFF.

The rearrangement links TRBV15 to TRBJ2-7; 7 bases line up with TRBD1. Germline trimming cut 1 base from V and 0 bases from J; bases unmatched to any gene: 6. The CDR3 consists of 16 residues. The germline V gene encodes CDR1 LNHNV and CDR2 YYDKDF (reference sequence). CDR3 region: CATSRVSGGSSYEQYF. CDR3 coding DNA: TGTGCCACCAGCAGAGTGTCAGGGGGATCCTCCTACGAGCAGTACTTC. Drawing the rest from reference TRBV15 and TRBJ2-7, the complete variable domain is DAMVIQNPRYQVTQFGKPVTLSCSQTLNHNVMYWYQQKSSQAPKLLFHYYDKDFNNEADTPDNFQSRRPNTSFCFLDIRSPGLGDTAMYLCATSRVSGGSSYEQYFGPGTRLTVT.

The genes are TRBV10-3 and TRBJ2-5; no definite D call. Looked up from germline, CDR1 is ENHRY and CDR2 is SYGVKD. This CDR3 comprises 16 residues. V gave up 2 bases and J gave up 2 bases, with 15 bases separating them. This chain's CDR3 is CAISEIGSSLQETQYF. The CDR3 DNA reads TGTGCCATCAGTGAGATTGGATCCAGCCTTCAAGAGACCCAGTACTTC.

The chain joins TRBV2 to TRBJ1-5; no definite D call. Germline V gene sequence: CDR1 SNHLY, CDR2 FYNNEI. V shed 6 bases and J shed 0 bases, with 9 bases lying between them. The CDR3 runs 14 residues. CDR3 region: CASRGQYSNQPQHF. CDR3 DNA: TGTGCCAGCAGAGGGCAGTATAGCAATCAGCCCCAGCATTTT.

The V and J genes are TRBV7-3 and TRBJ1-1; D remains unclear. The CDR3 extends over 14 amino acids. V was cut by 3 bases and J by 1 base, with 9 bases left in between. Germline loops: CDR1 SGHTA, CDR2 FQGTGA. Here the CDR3 reads CASSLRIENTEAFF. DNA of the CDR3: TGTGCCAGCAGCTTGCGAATCGAGAACACTGAAGCTTTCTTT.

This clone has only one observation. Other DNA sequences from this sample encode an identical CDR3 as well. The chain recombines TRBV6-5 with TRBJ2-3, with 10 bases aligning to TRBD1. CDR1 and CDR2 (germline): MNHEY, SVGAGI. This CDR3 comprises 15 residues. Unmatched junction bases numbered 8, after V lost 8 bases and J lost 3 bases. CDR3 sequence reads: CASRDRDRGTDTQYF. CDR3 coding DNA: TGTGCCAGCCGGGACCGGGACAGGGGAACAGATACGCAGTATTTT.

The chain has TRBV19 and TRBJ2-1; D is unresolved. The CDR3 is 13 residues long. Trimming took 1 base from V and 10 from J, leaving 11 bases between them. The germline V gene encodes CDR1 LNHDA and CDR2 SQIVND (reference sequence). The CDR3 loop is CASSIGPFSEQFF. In DNA form, the CDR3 reads TGTGCCAGTAGTATAGGTCCTTTCAGCGAGCAGTTCTTC. The full variable domain, completed using reference TRBV19 and TRBJ2-1, is DGGITQSPKYLFRKEGQNVTLSCEQNLNHDAMYWYRQDPGQGLRLIYYSQIVNDFQKGDIAEGYSVSREKKESFPLTVTSAQKNPTAFYLCASSIGPFSEQFFGPGTRLTVL.

This clone was seen only once. V is TRBV6-1 and J is TRBJ2-7; D perhaps matches TRBD2 (6 bases). Trimming pared 6 bases from V and 2 bases from J, leaving 17 bases between. Looked up from germline, CDR1 is MNHNS and CDR2 is SASEGT. The CDR3 has 15 amino acids. The chain's CDR3 is CASRDGLSTAYEQYF. The CDR3 bases are TGTGCCAGCAGAGACGGACTATCAACTGCCTACGAGCAGTACTTC.

This clone was seen once. The J gene is TRBJ1-1, the V gene TRBV7-2, with D unresolved. V gave up 6 bases and J gave up 1 base, with 9 bases separating them. Germline CDR1 and CDR2: SGHTA and FQGNSA. The CDR3 is made up of 13 amino acids. The CDR3 spells CASSRQANTEAFF. The CDR3 DNA reads as TGTGCCAGCAGTCGTCAGGCGAACACTGAAGCTTTCTTT.

V and J are TRBV18 and TRBJ2-7, with D perhaps TRBD1 (5 bases). Per germline, CDR1 KGHSH and CDR2 LQKENI. Trimming left V 2 bases short and J 5 bases short, with 10 bases between. The CDR3 covers 13 residues. The CDR3 region is CASSPMGRDEQYF. The DNA for the CDR3 is TGTGCCAGCTCACCAATGGGCAGGGACGAGCAGTACTTC.

CDR3 amino acids: CASSLATNSPLHF. In DNA, the CDR3 is TGCGCCAGCAGCTTGGCGACGAATTCACCCCTCCACTTT. The chain recombines TRBV5-1 with TRBJ1-6; D call uncertain. CDR1 SGHRS and CDR2 YFSETQ come from the germline V gene. V lost 0 bases, J lost 7 bases, and 5 bases lay in between. The CDR3 length is 13 residues.

This clone was detected only once. The J gene is TRBJ2-2, the V gene TRBV5-1, with TRBD1 identical over 8 bases. Trimming took 4 bases from V and 1 from J; bases not matched to a gene: 3. CDR1 is SGHRS and CDR2 is YFSETQ in the germline V gene. This CDR3 is built from 15 residues. The CDR3 loop is CASSQGAWNTGELFF. In nucleotides, the CDR3 is TGCGCCAGCAGCCAGGGGGCCTGGAACACCGGGGAGCTGTTTTTT.

V usage is TRBV19 and J usage is TRBJ1-5, with TRBD1 identical over 8 bases. V was pared by 0 bases and J by 4 bases, with 11 bases of the junction left unmatched. Per the germline V gene, CDR1 is LNHDA and CDR2 is SQIVND (reference sequence). The CDR3 runs to 18 residues. CDR3 residues: CASSIDGAGGQRNQPQHF. CDR3 coding DNA: TGTGCCAGTAGTATAGACGGGGCAGGGGGCCAAAGAAATCAGCCCCAGCATTTT. The entire variable domain, with the rest obtained from reference TRBV19 and TRBJ1-5, is as follows: DGGITQSPKYLFRKEGQNVTLSCEQNLNHDAMYWYRQDPGQGLRLIYYSQIVNDFQKGDIAEGYSVSREKKESFPLTVTSAQKNPTAFYLCASSIDGAGGQRNQPQHFGDGTRLSIL.

The rearrangement joins TRBV7-3 to TRBJ1-5; 8 nucleotides agree with TRBD1. With 11 bases clipped from V and 0 bases from J, the junction kept 6 bases outside the gene matches. CDR1 SGHTA and CDR2 FQGTGA come from the germline V gene. The CDR3 extends over 14 amino acids. CDR3 in amino acids: CAGEDRDSNQPQHF. CDR3 nucleotide sequence: TGTGCCGGGGAGGACAGGGATAGCAATCAGCCCCAGCATTTT.